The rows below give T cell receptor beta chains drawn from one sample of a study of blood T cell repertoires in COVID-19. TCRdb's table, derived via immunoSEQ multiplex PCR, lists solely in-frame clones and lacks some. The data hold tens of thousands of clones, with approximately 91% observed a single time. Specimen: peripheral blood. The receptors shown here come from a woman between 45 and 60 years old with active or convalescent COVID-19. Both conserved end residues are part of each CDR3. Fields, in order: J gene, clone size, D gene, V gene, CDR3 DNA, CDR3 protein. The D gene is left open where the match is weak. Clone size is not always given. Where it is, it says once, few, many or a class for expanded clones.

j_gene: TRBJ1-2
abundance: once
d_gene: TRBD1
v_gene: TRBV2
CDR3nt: TGTGCCAGCAGCCTAGGACAGGGAAACTATGGCTACACCTTC
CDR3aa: CASSLGQGNYGYTF

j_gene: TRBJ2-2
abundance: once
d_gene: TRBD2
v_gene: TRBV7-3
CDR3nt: TGTGCCAGCAGATTAGCGGGAGAGACCGGGGAGCTGTTTTTT
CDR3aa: CASRLAGETGELFF

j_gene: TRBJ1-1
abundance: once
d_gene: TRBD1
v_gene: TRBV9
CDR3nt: TGTGCCAGCAGCGTAGGAGGGACAGGGTTGAACACTGAAGCTTTCTTT
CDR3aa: CASSVGGTGLNTEAFF

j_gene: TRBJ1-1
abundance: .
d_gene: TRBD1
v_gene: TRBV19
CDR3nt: TGTGCCAGTAGTCCCCGACAGGGCAACACTGAAGCTTTCTTT
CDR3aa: CASSPRQGNTEAFF

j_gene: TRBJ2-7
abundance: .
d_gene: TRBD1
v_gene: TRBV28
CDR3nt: TGTGCCAGCAGTTTAGGGGGACAGTCCGACGAGCAGTACTTC
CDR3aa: CASSLGGQSDEQYF

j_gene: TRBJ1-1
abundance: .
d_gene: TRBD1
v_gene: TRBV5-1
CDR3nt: TGCGCCAGCAGCTTGAGCACAGGGGTTCACACTGAAGCTTTCTTT
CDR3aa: CASSLSTGVHTEAFF

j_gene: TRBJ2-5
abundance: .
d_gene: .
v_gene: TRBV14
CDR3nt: TGTGCCAGCAGCTTGGCGGGGGCAAAAGAGACCCAGTACTTC
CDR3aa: CASSLAGAKETQYF

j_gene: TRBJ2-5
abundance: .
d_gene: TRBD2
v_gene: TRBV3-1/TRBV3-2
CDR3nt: TGTGCCAGCAGCCAAGATGTAGCGGGAGTCATGGAAGAGACCCAGTACTTC
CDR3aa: CASSQDVAGVMEETQYF

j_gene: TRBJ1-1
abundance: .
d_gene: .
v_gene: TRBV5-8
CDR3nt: TGTGCCAGCAGCTTGCTAGGACATACAAAACTTTACACTGAAGCTTTCTTT
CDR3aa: CASSLLGHTKLYTEAFF

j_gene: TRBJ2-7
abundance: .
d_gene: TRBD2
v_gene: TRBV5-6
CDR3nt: TGTGCCAGCAGCTACGGGACTAGCGGCTCCTACGAGCAGTACTTC
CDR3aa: CASSYGTSGSYEQYF

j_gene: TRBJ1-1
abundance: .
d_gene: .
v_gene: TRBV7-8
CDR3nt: TGTGCCAGCAGCTATAACAGGAACACTGAAGCTTTCTTT
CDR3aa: CASSYNRNTEAFF

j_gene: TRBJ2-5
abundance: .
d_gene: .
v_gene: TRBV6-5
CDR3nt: TGTGCCAGCAGTTACTCTCGGGGGAGGAGGGAGACCCAGTACTTC
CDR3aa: CASSYSRGRRETQYF

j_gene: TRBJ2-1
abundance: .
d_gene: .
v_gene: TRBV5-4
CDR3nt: TGTGCCAGCAGTCGGGACTCCTCGTACAATGAGCAGTTCTTC
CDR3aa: CASSRDSSYNEQFF

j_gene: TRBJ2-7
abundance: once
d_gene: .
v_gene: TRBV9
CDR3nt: TGTGCCAGCAGCGTAGGGGGAGCTGCATCCTACGAGCAGTACTTC
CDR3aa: CASSVGGAASYEQYF

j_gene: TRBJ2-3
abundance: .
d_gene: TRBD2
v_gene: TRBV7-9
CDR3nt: TGTGCCAGCAGCTTAGGGGGCGGGAGCATGGGAGATACGCAGTATTTT
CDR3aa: CASSLGGGSMGDTQYF

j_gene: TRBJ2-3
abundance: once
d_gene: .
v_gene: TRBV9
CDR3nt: TGTGCCAGCAGCGTAGACGGTATCACAGATACGCAGTATTTT
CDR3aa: CASSVDGITDTQYF

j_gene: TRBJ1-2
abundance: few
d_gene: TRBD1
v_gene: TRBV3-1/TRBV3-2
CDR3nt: TGTGCCAGCAGCCCGGGACAGGGTTGGGGCTACACCTTC
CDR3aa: CASSPGQGWGYTF

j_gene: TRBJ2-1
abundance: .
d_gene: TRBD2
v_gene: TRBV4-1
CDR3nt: TGCGCCAGCAGCCAAGTTCTAGCGGGAGAGGTTATCGATGAGCAGTTCTTC
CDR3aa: CASSQVLAGEVIDEQFF

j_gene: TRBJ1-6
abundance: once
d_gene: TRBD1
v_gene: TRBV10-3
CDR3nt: TGTGCCATCGGACTCGACAGGGAAAGTAATTCACCCCTCCACTTT
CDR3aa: CAIGLDRESNSPLHF

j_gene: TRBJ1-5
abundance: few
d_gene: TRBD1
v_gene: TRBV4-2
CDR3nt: TGTGCCAGCAGCCTTCTGATGGACAGGGGCAATCAGCCCCAGCATTTT
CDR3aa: CASSLLMDRGNQPQHF

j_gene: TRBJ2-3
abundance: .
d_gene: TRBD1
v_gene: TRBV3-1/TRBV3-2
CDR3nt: TGTGCCAGCAGCCCGGGACAGAAAAGCACAGATACGCAGTATTTT
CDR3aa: CASSPGQKSTDTQYF

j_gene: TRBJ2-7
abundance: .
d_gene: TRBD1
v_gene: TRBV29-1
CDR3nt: TGCAGCGTTGCGGTAGGGACAGGGGTTTACGAGCAGTACTTC
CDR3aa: CSVAVGTGVYEQYF

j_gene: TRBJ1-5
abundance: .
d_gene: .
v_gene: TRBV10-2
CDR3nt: TGCGCCAGCAGGGGCACGGAACAGGTGAATCAGCCCCAGCATTTT
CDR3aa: CASRGTEQVNQPQHF

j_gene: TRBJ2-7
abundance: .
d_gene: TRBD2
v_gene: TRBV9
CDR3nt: TGTGCCAGCAGCGTAGCGGATAGCGGGATCTACGAGCAGTACTTC
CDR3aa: CASSVADSGIYEQYF

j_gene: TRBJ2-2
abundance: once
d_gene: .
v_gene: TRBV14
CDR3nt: TGTGCCAGCAGCCCGACCCGACAGGCCGCGAACACCGGGGAGCTGTTTTTT
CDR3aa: CASSPTRQAANTGELFF

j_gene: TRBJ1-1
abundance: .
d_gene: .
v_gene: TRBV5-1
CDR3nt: TGCGCCAGCAGCCCGGTCCTAGCGGGCACTGAAGCTTTCTTT
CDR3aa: CASSPVLAGTEAFF

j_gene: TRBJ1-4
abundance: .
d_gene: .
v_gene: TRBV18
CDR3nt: TGTGCCAGCTCGGTAGATGAAGATGAAAAACTGTTTTTT
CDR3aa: CASSVDEDEKLFF

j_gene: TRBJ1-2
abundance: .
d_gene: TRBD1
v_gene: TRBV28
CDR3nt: TGTGCCAGCAGTTTATTGGGACAGAGCGATATAAACTATGGCTACACCTTC
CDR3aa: CASSLLGQSDINYGYTF

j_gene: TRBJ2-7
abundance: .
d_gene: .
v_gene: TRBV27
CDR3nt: TGTGCCAGCAGTTTATTCGGGGACTCCTACGAGCAGTACTTC
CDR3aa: CASSLFGDSYEQYF

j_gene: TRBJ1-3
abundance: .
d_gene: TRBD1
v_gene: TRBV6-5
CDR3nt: TGTGCCAGCACCCGGACAGGGACTGGAAACACCATATATTTT
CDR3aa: CASTRTGTGNTIYF

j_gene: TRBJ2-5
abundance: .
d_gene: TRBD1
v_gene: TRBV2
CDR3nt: TGTGCCAGCAGGCTGACAGGGGGCACGGGGGAGACCCAGTACTTC
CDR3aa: CASRLTGGTGETQYF

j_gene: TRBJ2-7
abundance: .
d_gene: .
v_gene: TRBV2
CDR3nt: TGTGCCAGCATGTTACAGGGTTACGAGCAGTACTTC
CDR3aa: CASMLQGYEQYF

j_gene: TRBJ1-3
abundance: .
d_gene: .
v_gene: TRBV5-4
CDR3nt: TGTGCCAGCAGCTTAGGCGGGGGAAACACCATATATTTT
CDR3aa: CASSLGGGNTIYF

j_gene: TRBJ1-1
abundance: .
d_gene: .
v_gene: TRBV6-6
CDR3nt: TGTGCCAGCAGGGGCGCGATATTCAACACTGAAGCTTTCTTT
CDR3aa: CASRGAIFNTEAFF

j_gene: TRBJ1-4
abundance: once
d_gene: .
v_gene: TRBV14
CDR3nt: TGTGCCAGCAGCCAAGAGTCTGCAACTAATGAAAAACTGTTTTTT
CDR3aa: CASSQESATNEKLFF

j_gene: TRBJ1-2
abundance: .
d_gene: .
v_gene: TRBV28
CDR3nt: TGTGCCAGCAGTGCCGACAGAAACTATGGCTACACCTTC
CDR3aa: CASSADRNYGYTF

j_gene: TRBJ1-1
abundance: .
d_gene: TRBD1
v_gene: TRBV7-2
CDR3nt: TGTGCCAGCAGCTTAACAGGGGACACTGAAGCTTTCTTT
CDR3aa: CASSLTGDTEAFF

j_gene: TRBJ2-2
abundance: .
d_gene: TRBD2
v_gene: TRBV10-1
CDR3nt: TGCGCCAGCAGTCCGACTAGCGGGAGGGCCAACACCGGGGAGCTGTTTTTT
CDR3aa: CASSPTSGRANTGELFF

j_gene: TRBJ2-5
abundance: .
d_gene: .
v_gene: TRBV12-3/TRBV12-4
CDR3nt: TGTGCCAGCAGCCCAGAAGTGGCAGAGACCCAGTACTTC
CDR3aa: CASSPEVAETQYF

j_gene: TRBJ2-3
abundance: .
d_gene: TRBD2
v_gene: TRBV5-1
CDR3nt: TGCGCCAGCAGCTTGGATCCTAGCGGGAGAAACACAGATACGCAGTATTTT
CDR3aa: CASSLDPSGRNTDTQYF

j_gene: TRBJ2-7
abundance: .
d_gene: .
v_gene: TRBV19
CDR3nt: TGTGCCAGTAGTCATCCAGGTTGGCACGAGCAGTACTTC
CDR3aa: CASSHPGWHEQYF

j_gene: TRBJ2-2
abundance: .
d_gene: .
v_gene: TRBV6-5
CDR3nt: TGTGCCAGCAGCATAGATTACAGGGTCACCGGGGAGCTGTTTTTT
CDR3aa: CASSIDYRVTGELFF

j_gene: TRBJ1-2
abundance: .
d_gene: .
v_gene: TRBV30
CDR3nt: TGTGCCTGGTACCCACAGGGTCCGCCCGGCTACACCTTC
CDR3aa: CAWYPQGPPGYTF

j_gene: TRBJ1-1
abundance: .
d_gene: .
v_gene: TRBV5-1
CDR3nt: TGCGCCAGCAGCCCGGCTCTCCTACAGGGTAACACTGAAGCTTTCTTT
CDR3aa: CASSPALLQGNTEAFF

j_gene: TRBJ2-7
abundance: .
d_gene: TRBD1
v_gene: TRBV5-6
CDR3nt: TGTGCCAGCAGCTTGTACTACAGGGGGTACTCCTACGAGCAGTACTTC
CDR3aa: CASSLYYRGYSYEQYF

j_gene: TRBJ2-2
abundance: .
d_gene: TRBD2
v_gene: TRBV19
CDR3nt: TGTGCCAGTTGGGAAGGACTAGCGGGAGTTGACGGGGAGCTGTTTTTT
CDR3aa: CASWEGLAGVDGELFF

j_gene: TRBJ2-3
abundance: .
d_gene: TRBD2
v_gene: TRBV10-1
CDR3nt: TGCGCCAGCAGTGATGCCGGCGGGAGTAGAACAGATACGCAGTATTTT
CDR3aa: CASSDAGGSRTDTQYF

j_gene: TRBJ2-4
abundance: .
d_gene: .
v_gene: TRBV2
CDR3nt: TGTGCCAGCAGTGAGGACGTCGGGGGTCTAGCCAAAAACATTCAGTACTTC
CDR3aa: CASSEDVGGLAKNIQYF

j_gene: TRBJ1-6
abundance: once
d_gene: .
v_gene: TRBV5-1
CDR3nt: TGCGCCAGCAGTCCGCAGGGGCCCCGACGTGGTTCACCCCTCCACTTT
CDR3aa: CASSPQGPRRGSPLHF

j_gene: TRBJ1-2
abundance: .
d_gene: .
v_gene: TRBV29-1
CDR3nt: TGCAGCGTTGTAGCCAGCGACGACCACTATGGCTACACCTTC
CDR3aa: CSVVASDDHYGYTF

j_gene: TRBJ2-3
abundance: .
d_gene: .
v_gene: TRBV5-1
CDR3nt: TGCGCCAGCAGCCAGATTGAGGGCCGGGTAACTGCTCGACTCACAGATACGCAGTATTTT
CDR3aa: CASSQIEGRVTARLTDTQYF

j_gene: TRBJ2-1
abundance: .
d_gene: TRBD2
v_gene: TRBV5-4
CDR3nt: TGTGCCAGCAGCTTGATGCGTAGAAGCGGGAAAGGCAATGAGCAGTTCTTC
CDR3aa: CASSLMRRSGKGNEQFF

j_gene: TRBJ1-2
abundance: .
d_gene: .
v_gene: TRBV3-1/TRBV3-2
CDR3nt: TGTGCCAGCAGCCAACCACATAACTATGGCTACACCTTC
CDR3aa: CASSQPHNYGYTF

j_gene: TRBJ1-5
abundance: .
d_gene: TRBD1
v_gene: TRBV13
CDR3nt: TGTGCCAGCAGCTTAGGGACAGGGTACAATCAGCCCCAGCATTTT
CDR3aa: CASSLGTGYNQPQHF

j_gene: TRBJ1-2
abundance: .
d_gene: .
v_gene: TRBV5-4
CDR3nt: TGTGCCAGCAGCCGACGACCCGGGGAGATCTTCGACTATGGCTACACCTTC
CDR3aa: CASSRRPGEIFDYGYTF

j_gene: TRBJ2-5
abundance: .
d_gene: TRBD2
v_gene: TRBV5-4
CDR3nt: TGTGCCAGCACCGGACTAGCGGATGGGACCCAGTACTTC
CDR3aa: CASTGLADGTQYF

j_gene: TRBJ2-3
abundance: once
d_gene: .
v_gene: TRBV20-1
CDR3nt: TGCAGTGCTAGTCCGGGACACTTCACAGATACGCAGTATTTT
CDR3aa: CSASPGHFTDTQYF

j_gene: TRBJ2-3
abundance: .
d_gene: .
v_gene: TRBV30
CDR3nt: TGTGCCTGGAATGGGGCTAGCACAGATACGCAGTATTTT
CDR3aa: CAWNGASTDTQYF

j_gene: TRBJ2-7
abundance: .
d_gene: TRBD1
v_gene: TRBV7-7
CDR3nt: TGTGCTAGCAGCCTCGGGACAGACCTACGGGAGCAGTACTTC
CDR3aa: CASSLGTDLREQYF